Below are 20 T cell receptor beta chains sequenced from a single sample in a study of shared clonotypes between healthy human individuals. Assay: immunoSEQ multiplex PCR; the TCRdb copy retains only in-frame clones and omits some. The sample holds some 500,000 clones; roughly four fifths are singletons and the top ten take 12%. The sequenced material came from PBMCs. These receptors were collected from a woman between 40 and 50 years old in good health. Some clones in this sample may be carry-over from other donors' samples.

The chain carries TRBV5-1 and TRBJ2-5; possibly TRBD2 for D (5 bases). The V gene's germline CDR1 is SGHRS and CDR2 YFSETQ. The CDR3 consists of 15 residues. Trimming pared 0 bases from V and 4 bases from J, leaving 13 bases between. The CDR3 loop reads CASSLVDAGLETQYF. CDR3 bases: TGCGCCAGCAGCTTGGTCGACGCGGGTCTAGAGACCCAGTACTTC.

On this clone: The germline gene is not matched at one end of the junction; a read error may be the cause. The J gene is TRBJ1-5, the V gene TRBV6-5; D might be TRBD1 (6 bases). The CDR3 sequence is 13 residues long. CDR1 MNHEY and CDR2 SVGAGI come from the germline V gene. The CDR3 protein is CATARGANQPRHF. Here the CDR3 DNA reads TGTGCCACCGCGCGGGGGGCCAATCAGCCCCGGCATTTT.

The gene calls are TRBV7-9 and TRBJ2-5; 13 nucleotides match TRBD2. The germline CDR1 and CDR2 sequences are SEHNR and FQNEAQ (reference sequence). The CDR3 totals 18 residues. Losses at the gene ends were 1 base for V and 2 bases for J; bases not matched to a gene: 7. In DNA, the CDR3 is TGTGCCAGCAGCTTAGACCTTTTGGGACTAGCGGGGCAAGAGACCCAGTACTTC. Its translation: CASSLDLLGLAGQETQYF.

The CDR3 coding sequence is TGTGCCAGCAGTCCCACTCGACTCTATGGCTACACCTTC. This gives the protein CASSPTRLYGYTF. The chain is built from TRBV28 and TRBJ1-2; D uncertain. V was cut by 5 bases and J by 4 bases, with 11 bases left in between. The CDR3 extends over 13 amino acids. CDR1 and CDR2 from the germline V gene are MDHEN and SYDVKM.

The table lists this clone with a few counts. The rearrangement links TRBV19 to TRBJ1-2; a weak D match, TRBD1 (5 bases). There are 15 residues in the CDR3. The germline gives CDR1 LNHDA, CDR2 SQIVND (reference sequence). Trimming left V 11 bases short and J 3 bases short, with 22 bases between. Here the CDR3 reads CAGSSTGRGYYGYTF. CDR3 in DNA: TGTGCCGGATCAAGTACGGGACGGGGATACTATGGCTACACCTTC. The full variable domain, with the rest looked up from reference TRBV19 and TRBJ1-2, is DGGITQSPKYLFRKEGQNVTLSCEQNLNHDAMYWYRQDPGQGLRLIYYSQIVNDFQKGDIAEGYSVSREKKESFPLTVTSAQKNPTAFYLCAGSSTGRGYYGYTFGSGTRLTVV.

The chain joins TRBV9 to TRBJ2-2; D possibly corresponds to TRBD2 (6 bases). V dropped 4 bases and J dropped 2 bases, with 15 bases sitting between them. Germline V gene sequence: CDR1 SGDLS, CDR2 YYNGEE. The CDR3 sequence is 16 residues long. CDR3 in amino acids: CASSPGVSGNTGELFF. The CDR3 nucleotides read TGTGCCAGCAGCCCAGGAGTTAGCGGCAACACCGGGGAGCTGTTTTTT.

On this clone: An end of the junction does not agree with germline; a read error may underlie this. The chain joins TRBV5-1 to TRBJ2-5; 9 nucleotides match TRBD2. CDR1 is SGHRS, CDR2 YFSETQ, per germline. CDR3 length: 17 amino acids. The CDR3 spells CASSLGTLAGSREPQYF. CDR3 in DNA: TGCGCCAGCAGCTTAGGTACGCTAGCGGGGTCAAGAGAGCCCCAGTACTTC.

This clone has just one count. A far bigger clonotype differs at one base, so this is likely a read error. This chain links TRBV28 with TRBJ2-6; either TRBD1 or TRBD2 may supply D (6 bases each). In germline, CDR1 is MDHEN, CDR2 SYDVKM. The CDR3 sequence is 14 residues long. CDR3 nucleotides: TGTGCCAGCATCTCCCCGTGGGGGGCCAACGCCCTGACTTTC. Its protein product is CASISPWGANALTF.

This clone was seen just once. The chain carries TRBV7-9 and TRBJ2-1, with TRBD2 matching over 14 bases. This CDR3 is 16 amino acids long. CDR1 and CDR2 (germline): SEHNR, FQNEAQ (reference sequence). The J segment lost 7 bases and the V segment lost 5 bases, leaving 7 bases of the junction unmatched. The CDR3: CASSPPGTSGSNEQFF. CDR3 sequence (DNA): TGTGCCAGCAGCCCCCCCGGGACTAGCGGGAGTAATGAGCAGTTCTTC. Full variable domain (outside the CDR3, taken from reference TRBV7-9 and TRBJ2-1): DTGVSQNPRHKITKRGQNVTFRCDPISEHNRLYWYRQTLGQGPEFLTYFQNEAQLEKSRLLSDRFSAERPKGSFSTLEIQRTEQGDSAMYLCASSPPGTSGSNEQFFGPGTRLTVL.

The chain carries TRBV15 and TRBJ2-3; possibly TRBD1 or TRBD2 for D (5 bases each). This CDR3 contains 14 residues. CDR1 and CDR2 (germline): LNHNV, YYDKDF (reference sequence). V was pared by 1 base and J by 0 bases, with 5 bases between. The CDR3 DNA reads as TGTGCCACCAGCAGAGGGGGGAGCACAGATACGCAGTATTTT. It translates to CATSRGGSTDTQYF. Using reference TRBV15 and TRBJ2-3 for the parts outside the CDR3, the full variable domain is DAMVIQNPRYQVTQFGKPVTLSCSQTLNHNVMYWYQQKSSQAPKLLFHYYDKDFNNEADTPDNFQSRRPNTSFCFLDIRSPGLGDTAMYLCATSRGGSTDTQYFGPGTRLTVL.

The chain combines TRBV7-9 with TRBJ2-3; D is possibly TRBD2 (6 bases). From germline, CDR1 is SEHNR and CDR2 FQNEAQ (reference sequence). The CDR3 sequence is 17 residues long. V lost 1 base and J 0 bases, leaving 14 bases between the germline ends. CDR3 amino acids: CASSLDAAGTSTDTQYF. As DNA, the CDR3 is TGTGCCAGCAGCTTAGATGCGGCAGGGACTAGCACAGATACGCAGTATTTT.

Note on this clone: A far larger clone is only one base removed, so a read error is likely. The chain has TRBV28 and TRBJ2-5; D might be TRBD1 or TRBD2, each matching 5 bases. The DNA end is a closer match to TRBJ2-7, so the J assignment may be wrong. CDR1 and CDR2 (germline): MDHEN, SYDVKM. The CDR3 has 16 residues. The CDR3 is CASSSRDPPTEFEQYF. CDR3 DNA sequence: TGTGCCAGCAGTTCCAGGGACCCTCCCACTGAGTTCGAGCAGTACTTC.

This clone was seen a single time. V usage is TRBV6-5 and J usage is TRBJ1-5; D remains ambiguous. The CDR3 runs to 13 residues. V shed 0 bases and J shed 7 bases, with 7 bases lying between them. Per germline, CDR1 MNHEY and CDR2 SVGAGI. CDR3 coding DNA: TGTGCCAGCAGTTACTCCGTGAGCCAGCCCCAGCATTTT. It yields the protein CASSYSVSQPQHF.

V is TRBV11-1 and J is TRBJ1-1; 10 nucleotides agree with TRBD1. This CDR3 spans 15 amino acids. Losses at the gene ends were 5 bases for V and 4 bases for J; bases not matched to a gene: 7. From germline, CDR1 is SGHAT and CDR2 FQDESV (reference sequence). CDR3 sequence (DNA): TGTGCCAGCAGCCCCAGGACAGGGGGTTTCACTGAAGCTTTCTTT. Amino acid sequence: CASSPRTGGFTEAFF.

V and J are TRBV7-6 and TRBJ2-2; the D gene is possibly TRBD2 (6 bases). The V end lost 6 bases, the J end lost 5 bases, and 13 bases lay between the germline ends. Looked up from germline, CDR1 is SGHVS and CDR2 is FNYEAQ. The CDR3 length is 14 residues. The DNA of the CDR3 is TGTGCCAGCAGACGTGGAGGGAGGACCGGGGAGCTGTTTTTT. It is translated as CASRRGGRTGELFF.

This clone was seen a handful of times. A far larger clone is only one base removed, so a read error is likely. Other nucleotide sequences from this sample produce the same CDR3. V and J are TRBV30 and TRBJ2-7; no reliable D call. Germline V CDR1 and CDR2: GTSNPN, SVGIG (reference sequence). This CDR3 has 12 residues. CDR3 nucleotides: TGTGCCTGGTCGCAGGACCGCTACGAGCAATACTTC. It encodes CAWSQDRYEQYF.

The rearrangement links TRBV6-5 to TRBJ2-2; D unclear. This CDR3 has 16 residues. Germline V gene data show CDR1 as MNHEY and CDR2 as SVGAGI. Between the trimmed V and J ends, which lost 0 bases and 2 bases, there was a span of 10 bases. The CDR3 here is CASSYSIGINTGELFF. The DNA of the CDR3 is TGTGCCAGCAGTTACTCGATAGGGATTAACACCGGGGAGCTGTTTTTT.

This clone occurred once. This rearrangement joins TRBV6-6 to TRBJ2-7, with 10 bases lining up with TRBD1. Germline loops: CDR1 MNHNY, CDR2 SVGAGI (reference sequence). The V segment lost 6 bases and the J segment 5 bases; nucleotides outside the gene matches: 13. CDR3 size: 16 residues. CDR3 coding DNA: TGTGCCAGCAGCACTCCCCCGGGACAGGGGATCCACGAGCAGTACTTC. It specifies CASSTPPGQGIHEQYF.

The chain has TRBV6-5 and TRBJ2-1, with 11 bases that match TRBD2. The CDR3 totals 14 residues. Germline CDR1 is MNHEY and CDR2 is SVGAGI. The junction had 7 bases not matched to a gene; V was cut back by 6 bases and J by 9 bases. In DNA, the CDR3 is TGTGCCAGCAGATTGGACGGGACTAGCGGTGAGCAGTTCTTC. The encoded protein is CASRLDGTSGEQFF.

The chain uses TRBV7-2 and TRBJ1-1, with 10 bases lining up with TRBD1. This CDR3 comprises 13 residues. The V gene end was trimmed by 5 bases and the J gene end by 11 bases; junction bases not matched to a gene: 8. In germline, CDR1 is SGHTA, CDR2 FQGNSA. The CDR3 region has the DNA TGTGCCAGCAGCCTTAGAGAGGGACAGGGGGCTTTCTTT. Translation: CASSLREGQGAFF.